The rows below give T cell receptor beta chains drawn from one sample of a study of CD8 T cells in ankylosing spondylitis. Each CDR3 protein is one row after TCRdb ran MiXCR on the 5' RACE reads. Of some 700,000 distinct CDR3 sequences in the sample, about 20% were seen once. Specimen: blood, either unsorted or a sorted T cell fraction (not recorded which). These receptors originate from a male donor with ankylosing spondylitis. CDR3s include the opening cysteine and the closing phenylalanine or tryptophan. A D gene is named only where the DNA matches it firmly. Clone size is not always given. Where it is, it says once, few, many or a class for expanded clones.

TRBJ1-2	16	.	TRBV12-3/TRBV12-4	.	TGTGCCAGCAGTGATACATGGGGCCGCAATTCCTATGGCTACACCTTC	CASSDTWGRNSYGYTF
TRBJ2-1	16	.	TRBV13	TRBD2	TGTGCCAGCAGCTCGGGACTAGCGGGATTAAACAATGAGCAGTTCTTC	CASSSGLAGLNNEQFF
TRBJ1-1	12	few	TRBV7-9	.	TGTGCCAGCAGCAAACAGAACACTGAAGCTTTCTTT	CASSKQNTEAFF
TRBJ2-4	15	.	TRBV18	.	TGTGCCAGCTCACCACCGGAGGGAGGTAGAAACATTCAGTACTTC	CASSPPEGGRNIQYF
TRBJ2-1	15	few	TRBV4-1	.	TGCGCCAGCAGCCAACTTAATTCGGGGTTCCATGAGCAGTTCTTC	CASSQLNSGFHEQFF
TRBJ1-6	15	.	TRBV7-2	TRBD1	TGTGCCAGCAGATTGGACAGGAACTATAATTCACCCCTCCACTTT	CASRLDRNYNSPLHF
TRBJ1-1	15	few	TRBV5-1	.	TGCGCCAGCAGAGAGTGGACAGACATGAACACTGAAGCTTTCTTT	CASREWTDMNTEAFF
TRBJ2-7	15	few	TRBV10-3	.	TGTGCCATCGGCAATGAGGGGGGAGTTGGGTACGAGCAGTACTTC	CAIGNEGGVGYEQYF
TRBJ2-7	15	.	TRBV6-5	.	TGTGCCAGCAGTTCTCCTGTTGATGGCGACTACGAGCAGTACTTC	CASSSPVDGDYEQYF
TRBJ1-2	14	.	TRBV12-3/TRBV12-4	.	TGTGCCAGCTCGGTCAAAGGGGGTGGCTATGGCTACACCTTC	CASSVKGGGYGYTF
TRBJ2-7	12	.	TRBV29-1	.	TGCAGCGTTGTGACTGATACCTACGAGCAGTACTTC	CSVVTDTYEQYF
TRBJ2-1	16	.	TRBV2	.	TGTGCCAGCAGCTACTTGACTAGGGGGTGGTACAATGAGCAGTTCTTC	CASSYLTRGWYNEQFF
TRBJ2-7	12	.	TRBV2	.	TGTGCCAGCCACGAATTGGGGTACGAGCAGTACTTC	CASHELGYEQYF
TRBJ2-1	15	.	TRBV4-1	TRBD1	TGCGCCAGCAGCGTACAGGGGGCGGGAGACAATGAGCAGTTCTTC	CASSVQGAGDNEQFF
TRBJ2-3	16	few	TRBV7-9	.	TGTGCCAGCAGCTTATCGGACAGTGCTAGCACAGATACGCAGTATTTT	CASSLSDSASTDTQYF
TRBJ2-1	15	few	TRBV7-9	TRBD1	TGTGCCAGCAGCTGGGGGACAGGGGGCCTGGATGAGCAGTTCTTC	CASSWGTGGLDEQFF
TRBJ2-3	15	many	TRBV7-8	.	TGTGCCAGCAGCTTAGACCCCGTTAGTACAGATACGCAGTATTTT	CASSLDPVSTDTQYF
TRBJ2-2	16	many	TRBV4-2	TRBD2	TGTGCCAGCAGCCAAGCGAAAGCGGGAGTGTACGGGGAGCTGTTTTTT	CASSQAKAGVYGELFF
TRBJ2-2	16	.	TRBV12-3/TRBV12-4	.	TGTGCCAGCAGCCCCGGGACTTCAAGGAACACCGGGGAGCTGTTTTTT	CASSPGTSRNTGELFF
TRBJ2-5	18	few	TRBV27	TRBD1	TGTGCCAGCAGTTCCGCGACCGGGACAGACCACCTAATTGCGACCCAGTACTTC	CASSSATGTDHLIATQYF
TRBJ1-5	13	.	TRBV6-2/TRBV6-3	.	TGTGCCAGCGTCAACGATCGGGATCAGCCCCAGCATTTT	CASVNDRDQPQHF
TRBJ1-5	15	few	TRBV4-1	.	TGCGCCAGCAGCCAAACCGGCCCTAGCAATCAGCCCCAGCATTTT	CASSQTGPSNQPQHF
TRBJ1-2	15	.	TRBV20-1	.	TGCAGTGCTAGAGGAACCAGACCCCGCGGCTATGGCTACACCTTC	CSARGTRPRGYGYTF
TRBJ2-3	15	.	TRBV29-1	TRBD1	TGCAGCGTTTTCGGACAGGCCGTGGGAGCAGATACGCAGTATTTT	CSVFGQAVGADTQYF
TRBJ2-7	15	few	TRBV9	.	TGTGCCAGCAGCGTAGGAGATGGGGGGCTCTACGAGCAGTACTTC	CASSVGDGGLYEQYF
TRBJ2-1	14	many	TRBV29-1	.	TGCAGCGTTGAAGAACTGCGGCGCTACAATGAGCAGTTCTTC	CSVEELRRYNEQFF
TRBJ2-3	17	few	TRBV25-1	TRBD1	TGTGCCAGCAGTGAATCCCGGACAGGGGTGGTAGCGCGTACGCAGTATTTT	CASSESRTGVVARTQYF
TRBJ2-1	17	.	TRBV16	.	TGTGCCAGCAGCCCCTTAGGGTCTGTGAGCTCCTACAATGAGCAGTTCTTC	CASSPLGSVSSYNEQFF
TRBJ2-2	15	few	TRBV5-1	.	TGCGCCAGCAGCCGCGCGACAGCGAACACCGGGGAGCTGTTTTTT	CASSRATANTGELFF
TRBJ1-5	14	many	TRBV20-1	.	TGCAGTGCTAGCCCAGGCAATAGCAATCAGCCCCAGCATTTT	CSASPGNSNQPQHF
TRBJ2-1	16	.	TRBV4-1	TRBD2	TGCGCCAGCAGCCAGGCCCCTGGACTAGCGGGAGGGGTGCAGTTCTTC	CASSQAPGLAGGVQFF
TRBJ1-3	18	few	TRBV11-1	.	TGTGCCAGCAGCGGAACCGCAGGGAAGGGGGACTCTGGAAACACCATATATTTT	CASSGTAGKGDSGNTIYF
TRBJ2-4	14	.	TRBV7-8	.	TGTGCCAGCAGCTTAGGGCAGGGGATAAACATTCAGTACTTC	CASSLGQGINIQYF
TRBJ2-7	13	many	TRBV7-2	.	TGTGCCAGCAGCCCTTCCGGGACCTACGAGCAGTACTTC	CASSPSGTYEQYF
TRBJ2-1	16	.	TRBV2	TRBD2	TGTGCCAGACCGCTTGAGCGCGGGGGGGTTGTTAATGAGCAGTTCTTC	CARPLERGGVVNEQFF
TRBJ2-7	13	many	TRBV20-1	TRBD2	TGCAGTGAAGCGGGAGGGTTATCCTACGAGCAGTACTTC	CSEAGGLSYEQYF
TRBJ2-7	13	.	TRBV20-1	TRBD2	TGCAGTGGGGGACTAGCGCCTTCCTACGAGCAGTACTTC	CSGGLAPSYEQYF
TRBJ2-7	14	.	TRBV10-3	TRBD1	TGTGCCATCAGTGTAGGACAGGGTCTTGGGGAGCAGTACTTC	CAISVGQGLGEQYF
TRBJ2-1	15	.	TRBV5-5	TRBD2	TGTGCCAGCAGCATAGGACTAGCGGGGGCCAATGAGCAGTTCTTC	CASSIGLAGANEQFF
TRBJ1-1	15	few	TRBV12-3/TRBV12-4	.	TGTGCCAGCAGTTTAGGAGGAGGGTGGTTGACTGAAGCTTTCTTT	CASSLGGGWLTEAFF
TRBJ2-7	16	.	TRBV12-3/TRBV12-4	TRBD1	TGTGCCAGCAGAGACGACAGGGCCACTATCTCCTACGAGCAGTACTTC	CASRDDRATISYEQYF
TRBJ1-6	14	.	TRBV4-1	.	TGCGCCAGCAGCCTGGGGGTAGGGGATTCACCCCTCCACTTT	CASSLGVGDSPLHF
TRBJ2-1	13	.	TRBV5-6	.	TGTGCCAGCAGCCCAATAGCGGCGAATGAGCAGTTCTTC	CASSPIAANEQFF
TRBJ2-3	16	.	TRBV9	.	TGTGCCAGCAGCGTAGGTGGGACCCAAGACACAGATACGCAGTATTTT	CASSVGGTQDTDTQYF